These 20 T cell receptor beta chains share one sample of origin, sequenced in a study of T-cell reconstitution after alpha-beta-depleted transplantation in children. It was with unique molecular identifiers that the TCRbeta library was prepared. From the PCR reads, TCRdb called clonotypes with MiXCR, one entry per CDR3 protein. This sample has about 350,000 distinct CDR3 sequences, with about 17% found just once. The sequencing used PBMCs, mostly from graft donor cells, collected 360 days after TCRalphabeta/CD19-depleted stem cell transplant. The receptors stem from a male patient between 2 and 10 years old who had a stem cell transplant for acute lymphoblastic leukemia, so the T cells may come from the graft donor.

This clonotype was detected many times. This chain uses TRBV7-2 with TRBJ2-5, with a weak D call TRBD2 (5 bases). The germline gives CDR1 SGHTA, CDR2 FQGNSA. With 3 bases removed from V and 4 bases from J, the gap between germline ends came to 9 bases. This CDR3 region has 13 residues. CDR3: CASSFLRGETQYF. CDR3 nucleotide sequence: TGTGCCAGCAGCTTCCTACGGGGAGAGACCCAGTACTTC.

This clonotype was counted at least ten times. This rearrangement joins TRBV12-3 or TRBV12-4 to TRBJ2-2, with D possibly TRBD1 on 6 matching bases. The V and J ends lost 8 bases and 1 base respectively, with 14 bases between them. The CDR3 loop spans 15 amino acids. CDR3 sequence reads: CASDRDKRNTGELFF. The CDR3 nucleotides are TGTGCCAGCGATCGGGACAAAAGGAACACCGGGGAGCTGTTTTTT.

This clonotype was counted a few times. This chain connects TRBV3-1 to TRBJ2-2; 7 nucleotides match TRBD1. The CDR3 is 16 residues long. Germline lookup yields CDR1 LGHDT and CDR2 YNNKEL (reference sequence). J lost 4 bases, V lost 1 base, and 6 bases had no gene match. The CDR3 sequence: CASSQATGTGTGELFF. DNA of the CDR3: TGTGCCAGCAGCCAAGCGACAGGGACGGGCACCGGGGAGCTGTTTTTT.

The CDR3 protein is CSAGKGAYNEQFF. The CDR3 DNA reads as TGCAGCGCAGGAAAGGGGGCCTACAATGAGCAGTTCTTC. The rearrangement links TRBV29-1 to TRBJ2-1, with D perhaps TRBD1 (6 bases). The CDR3 loop spans 13 amino acids. Germline values: CDR1 SQVTM, CDR2 ANQGSEA. The germline V and J ends were trimmed by 7 bases and 2 bases, with 12 bases remaining between them.

This clonotype showed up just a few times. V usage is TRBV2 and J usage is TRBJ2-7; no clear D gene. The V end was cut by 3 bases, the J end by 5 bases, with 14 bases between. The CDR3 is 14 residues long. CDR1 and CDR2 from the germline V gene are SNHLY and FYNNEI. This chain's CDR3 is CASSEGSQGHEQYF. Written as DNA, the CDR3 is TGTGCCAGCAGTGAGGGGTCTCAAGGCCACGAGCAGTACTTC.

This rearrangement joins TRBV4-2 to TRBJ1-3; D gene uncertain. Per germline, CDR1 LGHNA and CDR2 YNFKEQ. Trimming removed 3 bases from V and 2 bases from J, with 11 bases in between. The CDR3 is 15 residues long. The CDR3 DNA reads TGTGCCAGCAGCCAGCTCCCCGCGACTGGAAACACCATATATTTT. Translation: CASSQLPATGNTIYF.

This clonotype was detected only a few times. The rearrangement uses TRBV5-5 and TRBJ2-5; D uncertain. This CDR3 is 14 amino acids long. Germline CDR1 and CDR2: SGHKS and YYEKEE (reference sequence). The V gene lost 0 bases and the J gene lost 5 bases, with 11 bases spanning the gap. Here the CDR3 reads CASSLGGRTETQYF. The CDR3 DNA reads TGTGCCAGCAGCTTGGGCGGCCGAACGGAGACCCAGTACTTC.

The chain uses TRBV24-1 and TRBJ2-5; 7 bases line up with TRBD1. V shed 3 bases and J 0 bases; nucleotides not matched to a gene: 6. This CDR3 is 16 amino acids long. Per the germline V gene, CDR1 is KGHDR and CDR2 is SFDVKD. CDR3 residues: CATSDVPGTDQETQYF. In DNA form, the CDR3 reads TGTGCCACCAGTGATGTTCCCGGGACAGACCAAGAGACCCAGTACTTC.

The chain is built from TRBV12-3 or TRBV12-4 and TRBJ2-5; a possible D gene is TRBD1 (5 bases). The CDR3 sequence is 11 residues long. With 6 bases removed from V and 7 bases from J, the gap between germline ends came to 9 bases. The CDR3 DNA reads TGTGCCAGCAGGCAGGGTGGGACCCAGTACTTC. Amino acid sequence: CASRQGGTQYF.

This clonotype was seen many times. V gene TRBV15 combines with J gene TRBJ2-5, with TRBD1 as a possible D gene (6 bases). Germline-derived CDR1 and CDR2 are LNHNV and YYDKDF (reference sequence). CDR3 size: 16 residues. The V end lost 4 bases, the J end lost 5 bases, and 20 bases lay between the germline ends. The chain's CDR3 is CATSTYFPGDGETQYF. The CDR3 bases are TGTGCCACCAGCACATACTTCCCAGGGGATGGGGAGACCCAGTACTTC.

This clonotype was found a few times. The chain joins TRBV7-2 to TRBJ1-1; D ambiguous. Germline CDR1 SGHTA, CDR2 FQGNSA. CDR3 length: 16 amino acids. V gave up 1 base and J gave up 0 bases, with 12 bases separating them. CDR3 nucleotides: TGTGCCAGCAGCTTAGAGTTTAGGGTTATGAACACTGAAGCTTTCTTT. Its translation: CASSLEFRVMNTEAFF. Combining the CDR3 with reference TRBV7-2 and TRBJ1-1 gives the whole variable domain GAGVSQSPSNKVTEKGKDVELRCDPISGHTALYWYRQSLGQGLEFLIYFQGNSAPDKSGLPSDRFSAERTGGSVSTLTIQRTQQEDSAVYLCASSLEFRVMNTEAFFGQGTRLTVV.

This chain joins TRBV12-3 or TRBV12-4 and TRBJ2-1; D is perhaps TRBD2 (5 bases). This CDR3 has 18 amino acids. Trimming left V 6 bases short and J 2 bases short, with 23 bases between. The CDR3, as DNA: TGTGCCAGCAGCCCCACCGGGCTCCTCGGAGCGGCCTACAATGAGCAGTTCTTC. As protein: CASSPTGLLGAAYNEQFF.

This clonotype was counted a few times. The chain joins TRBV29-1 to TRBJ2-5; 8 bases match TRBD1. Trimming at V came to 7 bases and at J to 4 bases, leaving 8 bases not matched to a gene. The V gene's germline CDR1 is SQVTM and CDR2 ANQGSEA. CDR3 length: 13 residues. CDR3 in DNA: TGCAGCGAGGTTCAGGGGGCGGGAGAGACCCAGTACTTC. Residues: CSEVQGAGETQYF.

In this sample, this clonotype turned up a few times. The chain joins TRBV5-1 to TRBJ1-1; D perhaps matches TRBD1 (6 bases). The germline gives CDR1 SGHRS, CDR2 YFSETQ. The CDR3 spans 16 residues. V shed 4 bases and J shed 0 bases, with 16 bases lying between them. The CDR3 is CASSLGTFGMNTEAFF. CDR3 coding DNA: TGCGCCAGCAGCCTGGGGACATTTGGAATGAACACTGAAGCTTTCTTT.

As concerns this clonotype: A much larger clone differs from this one at a single base, so this may be a read error. J is TRBJ2-4 and V is TRBV12-3 or TRBV12-4, with D maybe TRBD2 (6 bases). The CDR3 has 15 residues. CDR3 nucleotides: TGTGCCAGCGGTTTAAATCGGGCGGGAACCGGCATTCAGTACTTC. Translating gives CASGLNRAGTGIQYF.

V and J are TRBV28 and TRBJ2-1; D gene uncertain. The V gene lost 4 bases and the J gene lost 9 bases, with 10 bases spanning the gap. The germline CDR1 and CDR2 sequences are MDHEN and SYDVKM. The CDR3 runs to 12 residues. As DNA, the CDR3 is TGTGCCAGCAGTTCTAACGTCGGTGAGCAGTTCTTC. This translates into CASSSNVGEQFF.

This clonotype was seen more than once but under ten times. The V call is TRBV28, the J call TRBJ2-7; 8 nucleotides line up with TRBD1. CDR3 length: 15 residues. CDR1 and CDR2 (germline): MDHEN, SYDVKM. V gave up 7 bases and J gave up 0 bases; unmatched junction bases: 8. This CDR3 reads CASIPADRVSYEQYF. The CDR3 nucleotides read TGTGCCAGCATTCCAGCGGACAGGGTCTCCTACGAGCAGTACTTC. Variable domain in full (rest from reference TRBV28 and TRBJ2-7): DVKVTQSSRYLVKRTGEKVFLECVQDMDHENMFWYRQDPGLGLRLIYFSYDVKMKEKGDIPEGYSVSREKKERFSLILESASTNQTSMYLCASIPADRVSYEQYFGPGTRLTVT.

The V gene is TRBV7-6, the J gene TRBJ2-4, with D perhaps TRBD2 (7 bases). In germline, CDR1 is SGHVS, CDR2 FNYEAQ. The CDR3 length is 14 residues. V was clipped by 5 bases and J by 6 bases, with 14 bases between them. CDR3 loop: CASSPGLGGNIQYF. In nucleotides, the CDR3 is TGTGCCAGCAGCCCCGGACTAGGGGGAAACATTCAGTACTTC.

This clonotype was detected only a few times. This chain's CDR3 is CASSIGGRSFYEQYF. The CDR3 nucleotides are TGCGCCAGCAGCATTGGGGGTCGTTCCTTCTACGAGCAGTACTTC. The rearrangement links TRBV5-1 to TRBJ2-7; D is perhaps TRBD1 or TRBD2 (5 bases each). Germline lookup yields CDR1 SGHRS and CDR2 YFSETQ. This CDR3 has 15 amino acids. V was trimmed by 4 bases and J by 3 bases, leaving 17 bases between them.

This clonotype was found a few times. The V and J genes are TRBV4-1 and TRBJ2-7; 9 nucleotides match TRBD2. V gave up 3 bases and J gave up 2 bases; unmatched junction bases: 5. Germline loops: CDR1 MGHRA, CDR2 YSYEKL. The CDR3 runs to 15 residues. The chain's CDR3 is CASSHGAGGPYEQYF. The CDR3 region has the DNA TGCGCCAGCAGCCATGGGGCGGGAGGGCCCTACGAGCAGTACTTC.